This record covers a single T cell receptor beta chain. This sample was included in a study of blood T cell repertoires in COVID-19. For the study at large: The study drew acute and convalescent COVID-19 samples from the United States, Italy and Spain. PBMCs, B-cell-depleted T cells, or T cells provided the cDNA or gDNA that made up the material.

The CDR3 length is 14 residues. Germline V gene data show CDR1 as SGHRS and CDR2 as YFSETQ. Unmatched junction bases numbered 3, after V lost 2 bases and J lost 6 bases. The authors' processing: Estimates of nucleated cell counts were drawn from the amplification of reference gene primers. Clones were sequenced by immunoSEQ multiplex PCR, and TCRdb holds only the in-frame ones, with some missing. V and J calls and clone size are as listed in that table; D and trimming were resolved from the DNA. Here the sample spans around 110,000 clones, approximately 82% being singletons. The specimen sequenced was peripheral blood. V and J are TRBV5-1 and TRBJ2-2, with 8 bases lining up with TRBD1. The receptor was derived from a man aged 65 to 79 with active or convalescent COVID-19. The CDR3 nucleotides read TGCGCCAGCAGCTTAAGGACAGGGTCCGGGGAGCTGTTTTTT. Translation: CASSLRTGSGELFF.